Listed below are T cell receptor beta chains from one sample, sequenced in a study of shared clonotypes between healthy human individuals. This table comes from immunoSEQ multiplex PCR, and its TCRdb copy is limited to in-frame clones, with some not included. The sample holds roughly 300,000 clones; around four fifths are singletons and the top ten take more than 9%. Sequencing was performed on memory CD4+ T cells sorted from blood. The receptors derive from a man aged 30 to 39 in good health. CDR3s include the opening cysteine and the closing phenylalanine or tryptophan. The order of the fields is D gene, clone size, J gene, V gene, CDR3 protein, CDR3 DNA. The D gene is left open where the match is weak. Expanded clones are given a class, and other clones once, few, many or no size at all.

>-|-|TRBJ1-6|TRBV4-1
CASSQEGDGYSPLHF
TGCGCCAGCAGCCAAGAAGGGGACGGGTATTCACCCCTCCACTTT
>-|-|TRBJ2-3|TRBV14
CASSPGVTDTQYF
TGTGCCAGCAGCCCGGGAGTAACAGATACGCAGTATTTT
>TRBD1|-|TRBJ1-4|TRBV5-1
CASSWGQGKNEKLFF
TGCGCCAGCAGCTGGGGACAGGGAAAAAATGAAAAACTGTTTTTT
>-|-|TRBJ1-1|TRBV11-2
CASSFIGNTEAFF
TGTGCCAGCAGCTTTATAGGTAACACTGAAGCTTTCTTT
>TRBD1|-|TRBJ1-4|TRBV10-2
CASRGQGETNEKLFF
TGCGCCAGCAGGGGACAGGGGGAAACTAATGAAAAACTGTTTTTT
>-|-|TRBJ2-5|TRBV30
CAWSPGVKETQYF
TGTGCCTGGAGCCCGGGAGTAAAAGAGACCCAGTACTTC
>-|few|TRBJ2-1|TRBV4-2
CASSQEQGQEVDEQFF
TGTGCCAGCAGCCAAGAGCAGGGGCAGGAGGTGGATGAGCAGTTCTTC
>-|-|TRBJ1-1|TRBV11-2
CASSYTVNTEAFF
TGTGCCAGCAGCTATACAGTGAACACTGAAGCTTTCTTT
>-|-|TRBJ2-7|TRBV21-1
CASTPFAPSYEQYF
TGTGCCAGCACCCCCTTCGCACCTTCCTACGAGCAGTACTTC
>-|-|TRBJ2-2|TRBV7-9
CASSPLSVWGRGGTGELFF
TGTGCCAGCAGCCCCTTGTCCGTATGGGGGCGAGGAGGAACCGGGGAGCTGTTTTTT
>-|-|TRBJ1-5|TRBV16
CASSQLAGSQPQHF
TGTGCCAGCAGCCAATTGGCAGGGTCTCAGCCCCAGCATTTT
>TRBD1|few|TRBJ2-7|TRBV11-2
CASSSSGQTTYEQYF
TGTGCCAGCAGCTCATCGGGACAGACAACCTACGAGCAGTACTTC
>-|-|TRBJ2-7|TRBV18
CASSPSQIGSYEQYF
TGTGCCAGCTCACCATCCCAGATTGGCTCTTACGAGCAGTACTTC
>-|-|TRBJ2-1|TRBV11-3
CASSSGAGDSYNEQFF
TGTGCCAGCAGCTCAGGGGCCGGCGACTCCTACAATGAGCAGTTCTTC
>TRBD1|-|TRBJ2-3|TRBV9
CASATGVTNTDTQYF
TGTGCCAGCGCAACAGGGGTGACGAACACAGATACGCAGTATTTT
>TRBD2|-|TRBJ2-7|TRBV6-1
CATRGSGTYEQYF
TGTGCCACCCGAGGGAGCGGGACGTACGAGCAGTACTTC
>-|-|TRBJ2-7|TRBV18
CASSPNGPSYEQYF
TGTGCCAGCTCACCAAATGGCCCTTCGTACGAGCAGTACTTC
>TRBD2|-|TRBJ2-5|TRBV7-2
CASKAGGPSETQYF
TGTGCCAGCAAAGCGGGAGGGCCCTCAGAGACCCAGTACTTC
>-|-|TRBJ2-7|TRBV11-3
CASSSRATTYEQYF
TGTGCCAGCAGCTCCCGGGCGACGACCTACGAGCAGTACTTC
>-|-|TRBJ1-5|TRBV7-2
CASSSDGDQPQHF
TGTGCCAGCAGCTCCGACGGGGATCAGCCCCAGCATTTT
>-|-|TRBJ1-1|TRBV29-1
CSVGRTVGSTEAFF
TGCAGCGTTGGAAGGACAGTCGGGAGCACTGAAGCTTTCTTT
>-|-|TRBJ1-4|TRBV7-6
CASSLSQGIREKLFF
TGTGCCAGCAGCCTATCCCAGGGGATACGCGAAAAACTGTTTTTT
>-|-|TRBJ2-1|TRBV19
CASSTYFDEQFF
TGTGCCAGTAGTACCTATTTCGATGAGCAGTTCTTC
>-|-|TRBJ2-3|TRBV5-1
CASSRDNTDTQYF
TGCGCCAGCAGCCGGGACAACACAGATACGCAGTATTTT
>TRBD1|-|TRBJ2-1|TRBV7-2
CASTTDRENEQFF
TGTGCCAGCACCACGGACAGGGAGAATGAGCAGTTCTTC
>TRBD1|few|TRBJ2-2|TRBV5-1
CASSSGQGSPGELFF
TGCGCCAGCAGCTCCGGACAGGGGAGTCCCGGGGAGCTGTTTTTT